This T cell receptor (beta chain) appears in the sequencing data of a study of cytomegalovirus exposure and HLA in healthy donors. Overall study context: A later analysis reported the same platform for the 95 to 150 validation repertoires and the 500 to 750 first-cohort repertoires.

CDR3 length: 12 residues. The V and J ends lost 6 bases and 0 bases respectively, with 5 bases between them. Germline values: CDR1 MNHNY, CDR2 SVGAGI (reference sequence). Repertoires were generated with immunoSEQ multiplex PCR, while TCRdb's copy carries only in-frame clones and drops some. The sample lists 100,000 to 150,000 clones, nearly 90% occurring once. This TCR was recovered from a woman aged 18-30 years in good health and CMV-seronegative. What was sequenced was PBMCs. The chain joins TRBV6-6 to TRBJ1-1; D is uncertain. The CDR3 spells CASSPLNTEAFF. The CDR3 DNA reads TGTGCCAGCAGCCCGTTGAACACTGAAGCTTTCTTT.